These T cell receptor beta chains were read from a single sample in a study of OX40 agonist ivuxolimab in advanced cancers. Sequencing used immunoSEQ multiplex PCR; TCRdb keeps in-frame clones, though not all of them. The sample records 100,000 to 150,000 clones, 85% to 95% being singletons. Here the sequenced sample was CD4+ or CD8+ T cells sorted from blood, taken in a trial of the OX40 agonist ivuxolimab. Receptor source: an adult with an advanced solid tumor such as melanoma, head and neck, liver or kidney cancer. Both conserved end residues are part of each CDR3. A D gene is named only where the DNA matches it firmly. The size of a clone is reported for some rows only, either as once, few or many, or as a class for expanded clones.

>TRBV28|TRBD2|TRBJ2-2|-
CASSPSSGRAPNTGELFF
TGTGCCAGCAGCCCCTCTAGCGGGAGGGCCCCGAACACCGGGGAGCTGTTTTTT
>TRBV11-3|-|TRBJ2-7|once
CASSLAVGEQYF
TGTGCCAGCAGCTTAGCGGTCGGGGAGCAGTACTTC
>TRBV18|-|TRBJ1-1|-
CASSSTRVGLGTEAFF
TGTGCCAGCTCGTCCACCAGGGTGGGTTTGGGGACTGAAGCTTTCTTT
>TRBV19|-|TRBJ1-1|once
CASSWQGSKGIGAFF
TGTGCCAGTAGTTGGCAGGGTTCAAAGGGAATTGGAGCTTTCTTT
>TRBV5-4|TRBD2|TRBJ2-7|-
CASSTGAGEAYEQYF
TGTGCCAGCAGTACCGGAGCGGGAGAGGCCTACGAGCAGTACTTC
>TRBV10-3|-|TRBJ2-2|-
CAIGRASNTGELFF
TGTGCCATCGGAAGGGCTTCGAACACCGGGGAGCTGTTTTTT
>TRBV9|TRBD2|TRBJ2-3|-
CASSGTSGSSPDTQYF
TGTGCCAGCAGCGGGACTAGCGGGAGTAGCCCAGATACGCAGTATTTT
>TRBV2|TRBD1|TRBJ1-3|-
CASRGRTGSGNTIYF
TGTGCCAGCAGGGGACGGACAGGGTCTGGAAACACCATATATTTT
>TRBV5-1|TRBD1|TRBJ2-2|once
CASSRTAQGVNTGELFF
TGCGCCAGCAGCAGGACCGCGCAGGGGGTTAACACCGGGGAGCTGTTTTTT
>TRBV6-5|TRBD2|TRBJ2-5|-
CASSIGASGGETQYF
TGTGCCAGCAGCATCGGGGCTAGCGGAGGAGAGACCCAGTACTTC
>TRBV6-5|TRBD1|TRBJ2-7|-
CASSSGTGSYEQYF
TGTGCCAGCAGCTCCGGGACAGGGTCCTACGAGCAGTACTTC
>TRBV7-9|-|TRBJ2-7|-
CASSPGTVNYEQYF
TGTGCCAGCAGCCCCGGGACCGTTAACTACGAGCAGTACTTC
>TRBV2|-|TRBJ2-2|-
CASRDHANTGELFF
TGTGCCAGCCGGGACCATGCGAACACCGGGGAGCTGTTTTTT
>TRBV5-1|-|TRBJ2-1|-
CASSLGTLSYNEQFF
TGCGCCAGCAGCTTGGGTACTCTCTCCTACAATGAGCAGTTCTTC
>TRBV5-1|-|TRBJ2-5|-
CASSLATDPQETQYF
TGCGCCAGCAGCTTGGCCACAGACCCCCAAGAGACCCAGTACTTC
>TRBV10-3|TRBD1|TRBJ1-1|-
CAISVTGANTEAFF
TGTGCCATCAGTGTGACAGGGGCGAACACTGAAGCTTTCTTT
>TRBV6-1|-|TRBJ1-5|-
CASSENRFNQPQHF
TGTGCCAGCAGTGAAAACAGGTTCAATCAGCCCCAGCATTTT
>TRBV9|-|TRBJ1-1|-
CASSPSASLRTSGAFF
TGTGCCAGCAGCCCTTCGGCTAGCTTAAGGACATCCGGAGCTTTCTTT
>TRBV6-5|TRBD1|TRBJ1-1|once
CASSTGTASNTEAFF
TGTGCCAGCAGTACGGGGACAGCCTCGAACACTGAAGCTTTCTTT
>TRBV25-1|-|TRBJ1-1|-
CASSESGKDSDTEAFF
TGTGCCAGCAGTGAATCCGGTAAGGACAGCGACACTGAAGCTTTCTTT
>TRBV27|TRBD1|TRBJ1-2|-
CASSLSRPGQGHGYTF
TGTGCCAGCAGTTTATCCCGCCCCGGACAGGGGCATGGCTACACCTTC
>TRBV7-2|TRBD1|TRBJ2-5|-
CASSLVGQQETQYF
TGTGCCAGCAGCTTAGTGGGACAGCAAGAGACCCAGTACTTC
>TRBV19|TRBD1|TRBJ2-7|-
CASGTGYEQYF
TGTGCCAGTGGGACAGGCTACGAGCAGTACTTC
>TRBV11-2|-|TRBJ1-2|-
CASSLDRTMAWTF
TGTGCCAGCAGCTTAGACAGAACTATGGCTTGGACCTTC
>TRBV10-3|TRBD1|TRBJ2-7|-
CASGPGQSSLPYEQYF
TGTGCCAGTGGCCCGGGACAGTCTTCGTTGCCCTACGAGCAGTACTTC
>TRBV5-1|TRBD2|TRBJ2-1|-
CASSLLAGLYNEQFF
TGCGCCAGCAGCTTATTAGCGGGCCTATACAATGAGCAGTTCTTC
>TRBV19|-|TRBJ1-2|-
CASTSVGRGYTF
TGTGCCAGTACCTCAGTAGGGCGAGGCTACACCTTC
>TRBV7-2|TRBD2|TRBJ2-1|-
CASRLAGGLYNEQFF
TGTGCCAGCAGACTAGCGGGAGGCCTCTACAATGAGCAGTTCTTC
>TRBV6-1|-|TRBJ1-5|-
CASSEGSKQPQHF
TGTGCCAGCAGTGAAGGGTCGAAGCAGCCCCAGCATTTT
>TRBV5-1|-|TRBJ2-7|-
CASSGDSDPWEQYF
TGCGCCAGCAGCGGAGACAGTGACCCCTGGGAGCAGTACTTC
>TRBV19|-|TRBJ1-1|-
CASSIGGGMDTEAFF
TGTGCCAGTAGTATTGGGGGCGGGATGGACACTGAAGCTTTCTTT
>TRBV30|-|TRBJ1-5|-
CAWSVRENQPQHF
TGTGCCTGGAGTGTGAGGGAGAATCAGCCCCAGCATTTT
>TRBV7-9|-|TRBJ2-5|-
CASSLGAGVIQETQYF
TGTGCCAGCAGCTTGGGGGCAGGGGTTATTCAAGAGACCCAGTACTTC
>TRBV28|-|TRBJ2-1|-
CASSLNWAPHNEQFF
TGTGCCAGCAGTTTAAATTGGGCTCCCCACAATGAGCAGTTCTTC
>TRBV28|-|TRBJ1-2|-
CASRQSLNYGYTF
TGTGCCAGCAGACAGTCCCTTAACTATGGCTACACCTTC
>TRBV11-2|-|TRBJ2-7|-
CASSLDARAAEQYF
TGTGCCAGCAGCTTAGACGCGAGAGCAGCCGAGCAGTACTTC
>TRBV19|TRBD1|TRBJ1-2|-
CASSPSPRGFGYTF
TGTGCCAGTAGTCCTTCTCCCAGGGGGTTTGGCTACACCTTC
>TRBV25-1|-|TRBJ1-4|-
CASKENWSEKLFF
TGTGCCAGTAAGGAAAACTGGTCCGAAAAACTGTTTTTT
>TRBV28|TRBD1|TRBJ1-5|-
CASSPGGEVSFSNQPQHF
TGTGCCAGCAGTCCAGGGGGCGAAGTCTCTTTTAGCAATCAGCCCCAGCATTTT
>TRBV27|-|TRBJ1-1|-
CASSSGENTEAFF
TGTGCCAGCAGTTCAGGAGAGAACACTGAAGCTTTCTTT
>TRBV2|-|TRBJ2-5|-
CASSGRQRETQYF
TGTGCCAGCAGTGGTCGGCAGCGGGAGACCCAGTACTTC
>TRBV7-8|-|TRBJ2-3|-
CASSSRDGSTDTQYF
TGTGCCAGCAGCTCCCGGGACGGGAGCACAGATACGCAGTATTTT
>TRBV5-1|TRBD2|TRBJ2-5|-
CASSLGISGQETQYF
TGCGCCAGCAGCTTGGGAATTAGCGGGCAAGAGACCCAGTACTTC
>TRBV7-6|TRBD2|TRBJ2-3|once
CASSLGGGFTDTQYF
TGTGCCAGCAGCCTCGGGGGGGGCTTCACAGATACGCAGTATTTT
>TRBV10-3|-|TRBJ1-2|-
CAISDTNNYGYTF
TGTGCCATCTCGGACACCAATAACTATGGCTACACCTTC
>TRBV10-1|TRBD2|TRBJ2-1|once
CASSEGGSGKGNEQFF
TGCGCCAGCAGTGAGGGCGGTAGCGGGAAGGGAAATGAGCAGTTCTTC
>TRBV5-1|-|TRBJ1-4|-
CASSLDPLGSEKLFF
TGCGCCAGCAGCTTGGACCCCCTAGGAAGTGAAAAACTGTTTTTT
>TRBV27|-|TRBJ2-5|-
CASSPTRGRETQYF
TGTGCCAGCAGTCCGACCAGGGGCAGAGAGACCCAGTACTTC
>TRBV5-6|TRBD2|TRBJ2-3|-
CASSSARLAVTDTQYF
TGTGCCAGCAGCTCGGCAAGACTAGCGGTCACAGATACGCAGTATTTT
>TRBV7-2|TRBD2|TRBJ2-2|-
CASSQRESLSGELFF
TGTGCCAGCAGCCAGCGGGAGAGTCTTTCCGGGGAGCTGTTTTTT
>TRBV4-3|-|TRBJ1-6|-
CASSQDSAANSPLHF
TGCGCCAGCAGCCAAGATTCGGCAGCAAATTCACCCCTCCACTTT
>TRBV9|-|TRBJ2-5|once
CASTEGTAGETQYF
TGTGCCAGCACAGAAGGGACCGCCGGAGAGACCCAGTACTTC
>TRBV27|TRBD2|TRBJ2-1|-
CASSALGLAFNEQFF
TGTGCCAGCAGTGCCCTCGGACTAGCTTTCAATGAGCAGTTCTTC
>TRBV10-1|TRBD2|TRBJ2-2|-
CASTPGGTGELFF
TGCGCCAGCACCCCGGGGGGCACCGGGGAGCTGTTTTTT
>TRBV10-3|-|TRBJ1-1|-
CAASPAEGVAFF
TGTGCCGCTTCCCCCGCGGAGGGGGTAGCTTTCTTT